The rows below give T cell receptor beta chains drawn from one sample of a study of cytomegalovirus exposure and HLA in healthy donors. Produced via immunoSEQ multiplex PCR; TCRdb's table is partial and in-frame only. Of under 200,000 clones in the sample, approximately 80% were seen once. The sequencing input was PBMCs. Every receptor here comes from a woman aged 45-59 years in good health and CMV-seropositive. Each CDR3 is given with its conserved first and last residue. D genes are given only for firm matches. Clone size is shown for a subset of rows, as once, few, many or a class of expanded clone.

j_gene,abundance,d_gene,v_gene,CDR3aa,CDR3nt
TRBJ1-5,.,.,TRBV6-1,CASSVRTGGQPQHF,TGTGCCAGCAGTGTCCGGACGGGGGGTCAGCCCCAGCATTTT
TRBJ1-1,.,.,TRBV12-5,CASGLSRDSVTEAFF,TGTGCTAGTGGTTTGAGCCGAGACTCGGTCACTGAAGCTTTCTTT
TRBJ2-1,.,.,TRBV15,CATSRDLGSGGNEQFF,TGTGCCACCAGCAGAGATCTGGGAAGCGGTGGGAATGAGCAGTTCTTC
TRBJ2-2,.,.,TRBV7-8,CASTPSGGGAGELFF,TGTGCCAGCACCCCGTCGGGTGGCGGTGCCGGGGAGCTGTTTTTT
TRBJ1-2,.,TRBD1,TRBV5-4,CASSSTGQGSYGYTF,TGTGCCAGCAGCTCGACTGGACAGGGGTCCTATGGCTACACCTTC
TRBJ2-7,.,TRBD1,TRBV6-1,CASREGQGTYEQYF,TGTGCCAGCAGGGAGGGACAGGGGACGTACGAGCAGTACTTC
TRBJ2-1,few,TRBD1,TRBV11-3,CASSSPGTGEINEQFF,TGTGCCAGCAGCTCTCCCGGGACAGGGGAAATCAATGAGCAGTTCTTC
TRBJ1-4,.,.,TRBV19,CASSDGGREEKLFF,TGTGCCAGTAGCGATGGGGGGCGGGAGGAAAAACTGTTTTTT
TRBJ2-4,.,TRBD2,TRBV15,CATSRGTSGIYSQYF,TGTGCCACCAGCAGGGGGACTAGCGGGATATACAGTCAGTACTTC
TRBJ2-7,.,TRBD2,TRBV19,CASTLAGSLGEQYF,TGTGCCAGTACTTTAGCGGGATCCCTCGGGGAGCAGTACTTC
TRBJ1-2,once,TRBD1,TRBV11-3,CASSPSPGQARGYTF,TGTGCCAGCAGCCCCTCGCCGGGACAGGCACGGGGCTACACCTTC
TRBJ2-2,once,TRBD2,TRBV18,CASSSSGLESGELFF,TGTGCCAGCTCATCTTCGGGACTAGAGTCCGGGGAGCTGTTTTTT
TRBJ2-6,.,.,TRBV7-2,CASSLVSPSGANVLTF,TGTGCCAGCAGCTTAGTATCTCCTTCTGGGGCCAACGTCCTGACTTTC
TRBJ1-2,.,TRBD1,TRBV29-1,CSVDWTGKDGYTF,TGCAGCGTTGATTGGACAGGGAAGGATGGCTACACCTTC
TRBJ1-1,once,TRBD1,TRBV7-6,CASSLGIGDSEAFF,TGTGCCAGCAGCTTAGGGATTGGGGACAGCGAAGCTTTCTTT
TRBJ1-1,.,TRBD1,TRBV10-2,CAGYRDRDRGTEAFF,TGCGCCGGATACCGGGACAGGGATCGGGGCACTGAAGCTTTCTTT
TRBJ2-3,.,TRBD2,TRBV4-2,CASSQMGLADTDTQYF,TGTGCCAGCAGCCAAATGGGACTAGCGGACACAGATACGCAGTATTTT
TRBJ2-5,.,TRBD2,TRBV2,CASSVLAGRQETQYF,TGTGCCAGCAGTGTACTAGCGGGGCGTCAAGAGACCCAGTACTTC
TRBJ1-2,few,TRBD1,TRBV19,CASSTAGGLGYGYTF,TGTGCCAGTAGTACCGCAGGGGGCCTAGGCTATGGCTACACCTTC
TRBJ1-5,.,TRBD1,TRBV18,CASSPRQGHSNQPQHF,TGTGCCAGCTCACCACGACAGGGTCATAGCAATCAGCCCCAGCATTTT
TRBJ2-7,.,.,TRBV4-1,CASSPQGSDNEQYF,TGCGCCAGCAGCCCTCAGGGAAGTGACAACGAGCAGTACTTC
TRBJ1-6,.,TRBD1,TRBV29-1,CSARDRDNSPLHF,TGCAGCGCCCGGGACAGGGATAATTCACCCCTCCACTTT
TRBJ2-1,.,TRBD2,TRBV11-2,CASSQTSGTSNEQFF,TGTGCCAGCAGTCAAACTAGCGGGACCTCCAATGAGCAGTTCTTC
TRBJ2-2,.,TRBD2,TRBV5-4,CASSTRLAGNTGELFF,TGTGCCAGCAGCACCCGACTAGCGGGAAACACCGGGGAGCTGTTTTTT
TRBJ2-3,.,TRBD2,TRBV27,CASSFSRPGGDTQYF,TGTGCCAGCAGCTTCTCAAGGCCGGGGGGAGATACGCAGTATTTT
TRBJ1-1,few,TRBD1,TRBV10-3,CAISRTGANTEAFF,TGTGCCATCAGTCGAACAGGGGCCAACACTGAAGCTTTCTTT
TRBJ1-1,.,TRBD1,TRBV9,CASSKTGDTEAFF,TGTGCCAGCAGCAAGACAGGGGACACTGAAGCTTTCTTT
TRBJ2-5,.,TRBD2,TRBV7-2,CASSSFLAGTSETQYF,TGTGCCAGCAGCTCCTTCCTAGCGGGGACCTCAGAGACCCAGTACTTC
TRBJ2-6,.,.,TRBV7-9,CASSFPRISGANGLTF,TGTGCCAGCAGCTTCCCACGGATCTCTGGGGCCAACGGCCTGACTTTC
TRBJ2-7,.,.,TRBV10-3,CAISDTRGTYEQYF,TGTGCCATCAGTGACACCCGAGGTACCTACGAGCAGTACTTC
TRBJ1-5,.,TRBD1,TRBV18,CASSPGQNQPQHF,TGTGCCAGCTCACCGGGACAGAATCAGCCCCAGCATTTT
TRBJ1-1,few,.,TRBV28,CASSLSNTEAFF,TGTGCCAGCAGTTTAAGCAACACTGAAGCTTTCTTT
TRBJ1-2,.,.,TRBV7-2,CASSRGNRNYGYTF,TGTGCCAGCAGCCGCGGGAACCGAAACTATGGCTACACCTTC